This is a list of T cell receptor beta chains from one sample in a study of spatial heterogeneity in lung cancer. Each CDR3 protein is one row after TCRdb ran MiXCR on the 5' RACE reads. There are more than 60,000 distinct CDR3 sequences in the sample; 8% occur only once, and 6.8% lies in the top ten. This specimen was PBMCs, taken at surgery. The receptors here all came from a male donor with early-stage non-small cell lung cancer. CDR3s include the opening cysteine and the closing phenylalanine or tryptophan. A D gene is named only where the DNA matches it firmly. Clone size is shown for a subset of rows, as once, few, many or a class of expanded clone.

d_call,j_call,clone_size,v_call,cdr3_aa,cdr3_nt
.,TRBJ1-1,.,TRBV7-9,CASSLEGGGGPNTEAFF,TGTGCCAGCAGCTTAGAAGGCGGTGGGGGCCCCAACACTGAAGCTTTCTTT
TRBD2,TRBJ2-7,.,TRBV7-2,CASSSPRGGYYEQYF,TGTGCCAGCAGTTCGCCCCGCGGGGGGTACTACGAGCAGTACTTC
.,TRBJ2-7,.,TRBV27,CASSLGQLSVWYF,TGTGCCAGCAGTTTGGGTCAGCTTTCCGTGTGGTACTTC
TRBD1,TRBJ1-1,few,TRBV27,CASSPSLDRGPAFF,TGTGCCAGCAGTCCCTCGTTGGACAGGGGGCCAGCTTTCTTT
TRBD1,TRBJ1-2,many,TRBV2,CASILDRGGYTF,TGTGCCAGCATCTTGGACAGGGGTGGCTACACCTTC
.,TRBJ1-1,many,TRBV14,CASSQDLLRNTEAFF,TGTGCCAGCAGCCAAGACCTGCTCAGAAACACTGAAGCTTTCTTT
TRBD1,TRBJ2-1,few,TRBV12-3/TRBV12-4,CASSSPARDRADEQFF,TGTGCCAGCAGTTCCCCAGCCCGGGACAGGGCAGATGAGCAGTTCTTC
.,TRBJ2-3,few,TRBV7-2,CASRPGPWGTDTQYF,TGTGCCAGCCGCCCGGGGCCGTGGGGCACAGATACGCAGTATTTT
.,TRBJ1-5,many,TRBV4-3,CASSQEVFMDQPQHF,TGCGCCAGCAGCCAAGAGGTTTTTATGGATCAGCCCCAGCATTTT
.,TRBJ2-1,many,TRBV5-1,CASSLEYGDEQFF,TGCGCCAGCAGCTTGGAATATGGGGATGAGCAGTTCTTC
.,TRBJ1-1,.,TRBV6-5,CASRSQTGKNTEAFF,TGTGCCAGCAGGTCCCAGACAGGAAAAAACACTGAAGCTTTCTTT
.,TRBJ2-1,.,TRBV6-1,CASRLTGGGNEQFF,TGTGCCAGCAGGTTGACAGGCGGGGGTAATGAGCAGTTCTTC
.,TRBJ2-5,.,TRBV6-2/TRBV6-3,CASSHGQLAQYF,TGTGCCAGCAGTCACGGACAGTTGGCCCAGTACTTC
TRBD2,TRBJ2-1,few,TRBV2,CASSQITGRGYNEQFF,TGTGCCAGCAGTCAAATTACTGGGCGGGGGTACAATGAGCAGTTCTTC
.,TRBJ1-1,few,TRBV19,CASSIDATEAFF,TGTGCCAGTAGTATAGACGCCACTGAAGCTTTCTTT
.,TRBJ2-7,.,TRBV5-4,CASSSATGREQYF,TGTGCCAGCAGCTCGGCCACAGGGAGGGAGCAGTACTTC
TRBD1,TRBJ2-4,.,TRBV6-5,CASSSPGQGTAIQYF,TGTGCCAGCAGTTCGCCGGGACAGGGGACGGCCATTCAGTACTTC
TRBD2,TRBJ2-1,.,TRBV3-1,CASSPSWLADSVEQFF,TGTGCCAGCAGCCCGAGCTGGCTAGCGGACTCTGTAGAGCAGTTCTTC
TRBD2,TRBJ2-1,.,TRBV7-9,CASSPPGLANYNEQFF,TGTGCCAGCAGCCCGCCGGGACTAGCGAATTACAATGAGCAGTTCTTC
TRBD2,TRBJ2-3,few,TRBV4-1,CASSQELLAGVAPHTDTQYF,TGCGCCAGCAGCCAAGAGCTTCTAGCGGGAGTCGCACCACACACAGATACGCAGTATTTT
.,TRBJ1-5,few,TRBV6-1,CASSEASRVNQPQHF,TGTGCCAGCAGTGAAGCGTCGAGGGTCAATCAGCCCCAGCATTTT
TRBD2,TRBJ2-3,many,TRBV4-3,CASSPWTSGDPSTDTQYF,TGCGCCAGCAGCCCCTGGACTAGCGGGGATCCTAGCACAGATACGCAGTATTTT
TRBD2,TRBJ2-7,.,TRBV19,CASQGLAFPYEQYF,TGTGCCAGTCAGGGACTAGCGTTTCCCTACGAGCAGTACTTC
TRBD2,TRBJ2-7,few,TRBV30,CAWSDGGTSLREQYF,TGTGCCTGGAGCGACGGCGGGACTAGCCTACGGGAGCAGTACTTC
TRBD1,TRBJ1-2,.,TRBV20-1,CSARTGVAGGYTF,TGCAGTGCACGGACAGGGGTCGCTGGTGGCTACACCTTC
.,TRBJ2-2,many,TRBV24-1,CATSDTTDSRGELFF,TGTGCCACCAGTGATACGACGGATTCTAGAGGGGAGCTGTTTTTT
TRBD2,TRBJ2-7,.,TRBV27,CASSYSITSGNNLEQYF,TGTGCCAGCAGTTACTCCATTACTAGCGGGAATAACCTCGAGCAGTACTTC
.,TRBJ2-7,few,TRBV30,CAWSQSSSYEQYF,TGTGCCTGGTCCCAAAGCAGTTCCTACGAGCAGTACTTC
.,TRBJ2-5,.,TRBV5-5,CASSLGSGTETQYF,TGTGCCAGCAGCTTGGGGTCCGGGACAGAGACCCAGTACTTC
.,TRBJ2-1,few,TRBV6-1,CASNWGPSYNEQFF,TGTGCCAGCAATTGGGGGCCTTCCTACAATGAGCAGTTCTTC
TRBD2,TRBJ2-7,many,TRBV15,CATSMLGAGGPSDEQYF,TGTGCCACCAGCATGCTAGGGGCGGGAGGGCCGTCGGACGAGCAGTACTTC
.,TRBJ1-1,few,TRBV7-2,CASSWFGTEAFF,TGTGCCAGCAGCTGGTTCGGCACTGAAGCTTTCTTT
.,TRBJ1-5,many,TRBV4-1,CASSQAILQPQHF,TGCGCCAGCAGCCAGGCTATCCTCCAGCCCCAGCATTTT
.,TRBJ1-2,.,TRBV4-1,CASSQARNQNYGYTF,TGCGCCAGCAGCCAAGCACGGAACCAAAACTATGGCTACACCTTC
.,TRBJ1-3,few,TRBV6-6,CASRPTREDDFGNTIYF,TGTGCCAGCAGACCCACGCGGGAAGATGATTTCGGAAACACCATATATTTT
TRBD1,TRBJ2-1,many,TRBV19,CASSATGGGEQFF,TGTGCCAGTAGTGCTACAGGGGGCGGTGAGCAGTTCTTC
.,TRBJ1-1,few,TRBV19,CASSQRPQGTGTEAFF,TGTGCCAGTAGTCAACGCCCCCAGGGCACGGGCACTGAAGCTTTCTTT
.,TRBJ2-4,many,TRBV2,CASGRDQEPYF,TGTGCCAGCGGGCGGGACCAGGAACCGTACTTC
TRBD2,TRBJ2-3,few,TRBV19,CASGRPGLAGVTDTQYF,TGTGCCAGTGGCCGTCCTGGACTAGCGGGGGTCACAGATACGCAGTATTTT
.,TRBJ2-2,many,TRBV12-3/TRBV12-4,CASSLGPTLTGELFF,TGTGCCAGCAGTCTGGGACCCACTTTAACCGGGGAGCTGTTTTTT
TRBD1,TRBJ2-1,.,TRBV20-1,CSAGGGTGVNEQFF,TGCAGTGCCGGTGGCGGGACAGGGGTGAATGAGCAGTTCTTC
.,TRBJ2-5,.,TRBV5-1,CASSSGALTIGETQYF,TGCGCCAGCAGCTCCGGGGCACTGACGATCGGGGAGACCCAGTACTTC
.,TRBJ2-1,many,TRBV9,CASSPPRDEQFF,TGTGCCAGCAGCCCCCCGAGGGATGAGCAGTTCTTC
.,TRBJ1-1,many,TRBV29-1,CSVEARGADTEAFF,TGCAGCGTTGAGGCACGGGGGGCGGACACTGAAGCTTTCTTT
TRBD1,TRBJ1-1,many,TRBV7-9,CASSLGQGVETEAFF,TGTGCCAGCAGCTTAGGACAGGGGGTGGAAACTGAAGCTTTCTTT
.,TRBJ1-1,.,TRBV2,CASSEIKGLTEAFF,TGTGCCAGCAGTGAAATCAAAGGGCTTACTGAAGCTTTCTTT
.,TRBJ2-4,many,TRBV6-2/TRBV6-3,CASRIEGSKNIQYF,TGTGCCAGCAGGATAGAAGGTTCCAAAAACATTCAGTACTTC
.,TRBJ2-3,many,TRBV7-2,CASSLQSSGVTDTQYF,TGTGCCAGCAGCTTACAAAGTAGCGGAGTTACAGATACGCAGTATTTT
.,TRBJ1-5,.,TRBV5-6,CASSFGGGQPHHF,TGTGCCAGCAGCTTTGGGGGAGGGCAGCCCCACCATTTT
.,TRBJ1-5,many,TRBV6-6,CASRLYRDPDQPQHF,TGTGCCAGCCGATTGTACAGGGACCCCGATCAGCCCCAGCATTTT
.,TRBJ1-5,.,TRBV6-1,CASRGTGSDRGNPQHF,TGTGCCAGCAGAGGAACAGGGTCGGATCGCGGAAATCCCCAGCATTTT
.,TRBJ2-1,few,TRBV6-2/TRBV6-3,CASMGPRGTYEQFF,TGTGCCAGCATGGGCCCCCGAGGAACTTATGAGCAGTTCTTC
.,TRBJ1-3,many,TRBV2,CASSEMASRAGNTIYF,TGTGCCAGCAGTGAAATGGCGAGCCGCGCTGGAAACACCATATATTTT
TRBD1,TRBJ2-7,.,TRBV5-1,CASSRGTGYEQYF,TGCGCCAGCAGCCGCGGGACAGGCTACGAGCAGTACTTC
.,TRBJ1-6,many,TRBV4-1,CASSQGLSPLHF,TGCGCCAGCAGCCAAGGGCTGTCACCCCTCCACTTT